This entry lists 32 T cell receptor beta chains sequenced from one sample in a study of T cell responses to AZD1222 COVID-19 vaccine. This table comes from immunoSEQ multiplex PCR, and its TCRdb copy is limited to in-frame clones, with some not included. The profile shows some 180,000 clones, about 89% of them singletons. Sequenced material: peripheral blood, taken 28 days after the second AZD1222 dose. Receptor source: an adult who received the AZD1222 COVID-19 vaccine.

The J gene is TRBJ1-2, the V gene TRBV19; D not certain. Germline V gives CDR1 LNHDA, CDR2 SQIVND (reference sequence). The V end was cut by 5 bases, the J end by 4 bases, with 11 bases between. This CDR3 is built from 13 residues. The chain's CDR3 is CASSATSTYGYTF. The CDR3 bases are TGTGCCAGTAGTGCGACGTCCACCTATGGCTACACCTTC.

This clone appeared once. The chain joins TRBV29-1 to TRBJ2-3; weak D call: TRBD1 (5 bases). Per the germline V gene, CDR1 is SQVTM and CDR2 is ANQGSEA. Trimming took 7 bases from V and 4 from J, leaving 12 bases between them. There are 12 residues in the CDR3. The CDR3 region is CSAGHNADTQYF. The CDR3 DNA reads TGCAGCGCCGGACACAACGCAGATACGCAGTATTTT.

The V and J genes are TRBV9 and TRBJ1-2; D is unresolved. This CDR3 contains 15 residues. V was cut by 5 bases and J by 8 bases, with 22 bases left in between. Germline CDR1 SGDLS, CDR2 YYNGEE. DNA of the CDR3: TGTGCCAGCAGTGTTAACTATCAAGAAGCGCGAGGCTACACCTTC. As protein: CASSVNYQEARGYTF.

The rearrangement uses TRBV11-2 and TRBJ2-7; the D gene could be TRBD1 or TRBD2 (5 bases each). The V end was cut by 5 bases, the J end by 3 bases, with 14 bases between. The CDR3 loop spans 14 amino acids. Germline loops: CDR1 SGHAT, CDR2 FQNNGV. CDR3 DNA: TGTGCCAGCAGCGTGGGGCTAGCCTTCTACGAGCAGTACTTC. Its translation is CASSVGLAFYEQYF.

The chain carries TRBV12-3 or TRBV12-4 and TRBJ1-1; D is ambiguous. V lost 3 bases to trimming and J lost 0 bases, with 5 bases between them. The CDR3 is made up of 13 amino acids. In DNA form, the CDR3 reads TGTGCCAGCAGTTTCGCGATGAACACTGAAGCTTTCTTT. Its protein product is CASSFAMNTEAFF.

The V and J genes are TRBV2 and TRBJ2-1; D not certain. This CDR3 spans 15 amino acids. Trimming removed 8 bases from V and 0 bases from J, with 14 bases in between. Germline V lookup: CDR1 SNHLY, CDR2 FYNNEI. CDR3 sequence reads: CASQGRRNSYNEQFF. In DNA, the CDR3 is TGTGCCAGCCAAGGGCGGCGGAACTCCTACAATGAGCAGTTCTTC.

CDR3 DNA: TGTGCCAGTAGTCAAGGGGAGACTGAAGCTTTCTTT. This translates into CASSQGETEAFF. V gene TRBV19 combines with J gene TRBJ1-1; D possibly corresponds to TRBD1 (5 bases). The V and J ends lost 5 bases and 5 bases respectively, with 9 bases between them. Germline V gene data show CDR1 as LNHDA and CDR2 as SQIVND (reference sequence). There are 12 residues in the CDR3.

The CDR3 DNA reads TGTGCCAGCAGCCCCGACGGGACTAGCGGGAGCAATGAGCAGTTCTTC. Translation gives CASSPDGTSGSNEQFF. The chain recombines TRBV7-2 with TRBJ2-1; 14 bases align to TRBD2. Germline trimming cut 5 bases from V and 6 bases from J; bases unmatched to any gene: 6. CDR3 length: 16 amino acids. The germline gives CDR1 SGHTA, CDR2 FQGNSA.

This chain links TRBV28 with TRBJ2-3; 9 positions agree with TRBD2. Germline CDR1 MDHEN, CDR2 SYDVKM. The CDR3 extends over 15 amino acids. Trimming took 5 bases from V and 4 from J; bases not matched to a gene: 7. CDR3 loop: CASSLSGSLADTQYF. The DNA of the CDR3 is TGTGCCAGCAGTCTTAGCGGGAGTTTAGCAGATACGCAGTATTTT.

CDR3 DNA sequence: TGCGCCAGCAGCTTGGCCGGGTCGGGACAGCTTCACAATGAGCAGTTCTTC. This codes for CASSLAGSGQLHNEQFF. The chain joins TRBV5-1 to TRBJ2-1, with 7 bases identical to TRBD1. The germline gives CDR1 SGHRS, CDR2 YFSETQ. This CDR3 has 17 residues. V dropped 0 bases and J dropped 5; count of bases not matched to a gene: 11.

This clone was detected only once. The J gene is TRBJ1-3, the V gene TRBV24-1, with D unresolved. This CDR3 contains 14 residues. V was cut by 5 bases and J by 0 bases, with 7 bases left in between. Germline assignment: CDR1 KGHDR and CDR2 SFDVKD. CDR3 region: CATSVQPSGNTIYF. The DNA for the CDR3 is TGTGCCACCAGTGTCCAGCCCTCTGGAAACACCATATATTTT.

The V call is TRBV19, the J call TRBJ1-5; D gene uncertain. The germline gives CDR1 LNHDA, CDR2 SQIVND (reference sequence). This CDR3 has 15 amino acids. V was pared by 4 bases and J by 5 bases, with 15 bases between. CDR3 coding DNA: TGTGCCAGTAGTACTTCCGGAGGAAAGCATCAGCCCCAGCATTTT. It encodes CASSTSGGKHQPQHF.

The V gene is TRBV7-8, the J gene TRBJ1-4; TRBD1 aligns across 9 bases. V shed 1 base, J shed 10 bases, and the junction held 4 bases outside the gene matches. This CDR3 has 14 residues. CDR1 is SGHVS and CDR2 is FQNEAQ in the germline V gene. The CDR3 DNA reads TGTGCCAGCAGCTTAGGGGACAGGGCCGGAAAACTGTTTTTT. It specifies CASSLGDRAGKLFF.

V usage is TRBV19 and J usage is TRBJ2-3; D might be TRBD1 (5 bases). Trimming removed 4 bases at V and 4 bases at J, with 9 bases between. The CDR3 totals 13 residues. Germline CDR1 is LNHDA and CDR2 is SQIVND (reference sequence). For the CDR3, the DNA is TGTGCCAGTAGTAGGGCAGGGTCAGATACGCAGTATTTT. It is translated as CASSRAGSDTQYF. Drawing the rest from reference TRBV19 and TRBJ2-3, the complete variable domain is DGGITQSPKYLFRKEGQNVTLSCEQNLNHDAMYWYRQDPGQGLRLIYYSQIVNDFQKGDIAEGYSVSREKKESFPLTVTSAQKNPTAFYLCASSRAGSDTQYFGPGTRLTVL.

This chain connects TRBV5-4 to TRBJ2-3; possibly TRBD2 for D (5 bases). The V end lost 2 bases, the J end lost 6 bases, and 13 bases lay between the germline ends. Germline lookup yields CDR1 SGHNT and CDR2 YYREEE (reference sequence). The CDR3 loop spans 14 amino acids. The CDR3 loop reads CASSFGLAGDTQYF. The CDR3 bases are TGTGCCAGCAGCTTCGGCCTAGCAGGTGATACGCAGTATTTT.

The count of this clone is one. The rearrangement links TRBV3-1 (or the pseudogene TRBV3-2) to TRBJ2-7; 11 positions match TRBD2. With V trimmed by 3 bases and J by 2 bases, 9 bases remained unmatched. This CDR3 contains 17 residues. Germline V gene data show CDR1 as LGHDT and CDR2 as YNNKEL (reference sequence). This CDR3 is CASSHLIAGGSTYEQYF. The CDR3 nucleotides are TGTGCCAGCAGCCACCTTATAGCGGGGGGGTCTACCTACGAGCAGTACTTC.

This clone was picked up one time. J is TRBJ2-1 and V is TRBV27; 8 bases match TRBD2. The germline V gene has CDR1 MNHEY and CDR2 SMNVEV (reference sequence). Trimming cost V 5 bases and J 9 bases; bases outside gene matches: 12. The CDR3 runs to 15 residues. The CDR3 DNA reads TGTGCCAGCAGTCCTACTCAGCGGGGGATAGGTGAGCAGTTCTTC. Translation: CASSPTQRGIGEQFF.

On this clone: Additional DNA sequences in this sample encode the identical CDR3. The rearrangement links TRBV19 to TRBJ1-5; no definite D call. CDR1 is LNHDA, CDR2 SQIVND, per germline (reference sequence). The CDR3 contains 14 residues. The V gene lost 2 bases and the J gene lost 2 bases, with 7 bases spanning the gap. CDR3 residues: CASSIRGGNQPQHF. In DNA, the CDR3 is TGTGCCAGTAGTATACGAGGTGGCAATCAGCCCCAGCATTTT.

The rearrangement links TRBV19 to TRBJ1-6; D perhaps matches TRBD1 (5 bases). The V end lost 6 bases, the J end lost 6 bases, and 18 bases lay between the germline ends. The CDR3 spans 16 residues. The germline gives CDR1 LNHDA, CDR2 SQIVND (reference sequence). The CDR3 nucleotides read TGTGCCAGTAGGCCATCGGGGGTCCGGGGTAATTCACCCCTCCACTTT. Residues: CASRPSGVRGNSPLHF.

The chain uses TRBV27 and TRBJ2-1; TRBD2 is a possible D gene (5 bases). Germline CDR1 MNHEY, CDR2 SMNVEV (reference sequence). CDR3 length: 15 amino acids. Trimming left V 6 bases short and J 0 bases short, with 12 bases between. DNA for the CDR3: TGTGCCAGCAGGTGGAGCGGTAGCTCCTACAATGAGCAGTTCTTC. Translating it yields CASRWSGSSYNEQFF.

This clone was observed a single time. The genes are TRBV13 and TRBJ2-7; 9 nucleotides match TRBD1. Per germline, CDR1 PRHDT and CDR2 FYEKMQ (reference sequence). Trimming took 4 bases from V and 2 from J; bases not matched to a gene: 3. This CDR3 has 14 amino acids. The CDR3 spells CASSWGQGAYEQYF. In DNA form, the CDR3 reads TGTGCCAGCAGCTGGGGACAGGGTGCCTACGAGCAGTACTTC.

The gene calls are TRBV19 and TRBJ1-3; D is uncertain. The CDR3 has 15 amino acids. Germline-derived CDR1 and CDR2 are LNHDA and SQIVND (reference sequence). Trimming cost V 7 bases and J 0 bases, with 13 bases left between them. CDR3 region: CASKGAGSSGNTIYF. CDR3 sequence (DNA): TGTGCCAGTAAAGGTGCAGGAAGCTCTGGAAACACCATATATTTT.

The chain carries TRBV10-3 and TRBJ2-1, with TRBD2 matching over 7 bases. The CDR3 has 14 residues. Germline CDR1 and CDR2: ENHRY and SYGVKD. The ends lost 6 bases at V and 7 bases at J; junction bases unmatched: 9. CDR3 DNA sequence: TGTGCCATCAGAGGGACTACAAAAGGGAATGAGCAGTTCTTC. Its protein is CAIRGTTKGNEQFF.

CDR3 in amino acids: CASTPNTGELFF. CDR3 coding DNA: TGTGCCAGCACCCCGAACACCGGGGAGCTGTTTTTT. The chain recombines TRBV6-6 with TRBJ2-2; unclear D gene. Trimming pared 7 bases from V and 0 bases from J, leaving 3 bases between. Germline V gene data show CDR1 as MNHNY and CDR2 as SVGAGI (reference sequence). The CDR3 contains 12 residues.

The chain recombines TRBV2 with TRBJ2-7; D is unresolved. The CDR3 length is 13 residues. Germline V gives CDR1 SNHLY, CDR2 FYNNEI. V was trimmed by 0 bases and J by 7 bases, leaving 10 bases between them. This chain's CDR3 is CASSEALQREQYF. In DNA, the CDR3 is TGTGCCAGCAGTGAAGCGCTTCAAAGGGAGCAGTACTTC.

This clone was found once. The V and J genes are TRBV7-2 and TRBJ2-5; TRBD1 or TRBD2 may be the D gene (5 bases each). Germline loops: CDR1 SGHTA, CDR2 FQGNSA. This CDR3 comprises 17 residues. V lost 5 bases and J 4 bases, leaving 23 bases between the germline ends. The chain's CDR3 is CASSAWGNRKFGETQYF. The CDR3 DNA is TGTGCCAGCAGCGCCTGGGGGAATCGAAAGTTTGGAGAGACCCAGTACTTC.

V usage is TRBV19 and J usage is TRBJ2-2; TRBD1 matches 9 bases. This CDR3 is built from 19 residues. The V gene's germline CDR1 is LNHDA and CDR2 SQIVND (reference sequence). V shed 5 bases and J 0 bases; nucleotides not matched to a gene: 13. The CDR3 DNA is TGTGCCAGTAGTTTCCGGGACAGGGCATCTTACGCGAACACCGGGGAGCTGTTTTTT. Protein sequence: CASSFRDRASYANTGELFF.

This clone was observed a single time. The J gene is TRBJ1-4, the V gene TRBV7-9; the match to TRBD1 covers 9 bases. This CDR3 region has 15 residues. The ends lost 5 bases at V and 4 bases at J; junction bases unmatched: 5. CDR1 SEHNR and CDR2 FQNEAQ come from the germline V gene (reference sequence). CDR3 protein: CASSPRTGDNEKLFF. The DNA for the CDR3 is TGTGCCAGCAGCCCCCGGACAGGGGATAATGAAAAACTGTTTTTT.

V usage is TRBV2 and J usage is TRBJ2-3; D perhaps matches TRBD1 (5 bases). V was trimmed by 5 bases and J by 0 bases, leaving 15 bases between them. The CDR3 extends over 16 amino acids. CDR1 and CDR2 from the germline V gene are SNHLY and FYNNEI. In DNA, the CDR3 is TGTGCCAGCAGTACAGACAGATCCCTTAGCACAGATACGCAGTATTTT. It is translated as CASSTDRSLSTDTQYF. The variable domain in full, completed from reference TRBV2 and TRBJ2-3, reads EPEVTQTPSHQVTQMGQEVILRCVPISNHLYFYWYRQILGQKVEFLVSFYNNEISEKSEIFDDQFSVERPDGSNFTLKIRSTKLEDSAMYFCASSTDRSLSTDTQYFGPGTRLTVL.

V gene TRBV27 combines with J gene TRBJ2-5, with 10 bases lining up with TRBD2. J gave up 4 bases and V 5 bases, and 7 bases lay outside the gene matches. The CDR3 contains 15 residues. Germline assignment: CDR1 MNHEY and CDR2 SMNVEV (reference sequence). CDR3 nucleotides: TGTGCCAGCAGTCCCTGGTTAGCGGGGGGAGAGACCCAGTACTTC. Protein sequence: CASSPWLAGGETQYF.

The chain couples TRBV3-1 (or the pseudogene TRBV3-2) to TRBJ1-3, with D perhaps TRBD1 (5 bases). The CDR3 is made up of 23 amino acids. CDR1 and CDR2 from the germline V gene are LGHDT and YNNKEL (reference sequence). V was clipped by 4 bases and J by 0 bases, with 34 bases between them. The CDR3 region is CASSPRRITGEKPRDDSGNTIYF. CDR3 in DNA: TGTGCCAGCAGCCCTAGACGTATTACGGGGGAAAAGCCTCGGGACGACTCTGGAAACACCATATATTTT.

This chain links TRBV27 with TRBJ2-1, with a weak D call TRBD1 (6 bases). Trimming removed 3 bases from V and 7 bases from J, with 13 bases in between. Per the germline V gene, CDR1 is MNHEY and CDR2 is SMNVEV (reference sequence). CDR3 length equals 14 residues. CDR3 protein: CASSLLGGKNEQFF. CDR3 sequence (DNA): TGTGCCAGCAGTTTGTTAGGGGGTAAGAATGAGCAGTTCTTC.